This T cell receptor (beta chain) was sequenced for a study of blood T cells in healthy people across ages. A second PCR, run for roughly 7 to 11 cycles, used a sample-barcoded 5' primer plus a J-beta primer mix. A single record per CDR3 protein comes from TCRdb applying MiXCR to the 5' RACE reads. Of hundreds of thousands of distinct CDR3 sequences in the sample, less than 45% are singletons; the top ten hold around 30%. This clonotype was counted many times. The study drew donors from healthy Caucasian individuals in Russia aged about 6 to 95. Total RNA was isolated from each sample in quantities of at least 6 micrograms. In germline, CDR1 is LGHDT, CDR2 YNNKEL (reference sequence). V gave up 4 bases and J gave up 5 bases, with 11 bases separating them. CDR3 length: 13 residues.

V gene TRBV3-1 combines with J gene TRBJ1-2; maybe TRBD1 (5 bases). This TCR was sampled from an elderly man in good health. Sequences were obtained from blood. CDR3 region: CASSPRGGYGYTF. The CDR3 nucleotides read TGTGCCAGCAGCCCTAGGGGTGGATATGGCTACACCTTC.